The T cell receptor (beta chain) under discussion was sequenced for a study of T cell responses to AZD1222 COVID-19 vaccine. Findings of the study overall: The study found vaccine-associated CD4 TCRs spanning spike, dominant at 160-218 and 743-854.

Concerning this clone itself: What it recognizes is unknown.

Germline V gene data show CDR1 as MDHEN and CDR2 as SYDVKM. The CDR3 totals 14 residues. V lost 10 bases and J lost 4; bases outside the gene matches: 12. Sequencing used immunoSEQ multiplex PCR; TCRdb keeps in-frame clones, though not all of them. The table lists 130,000 to 150,000 clones, about 93% of them singletons. This TCR derives from an adult in good health. V is TRBV28 and J is TRBJ1-2, with 7 bases aligning to TRBD1. Source: peripheral blood, taken on day 0 of AZD1222 vaccination. This chain's CDR3 is CATKEGARGYGYTF. CDR3 nucleotide sequence: TGTGCCACGAAGGAGGGGGCGCGGGGCTATGGCTACACCTTC.